This T cell receptor (beta chain) appears in the sequencing data of a study of T cells in Graves' hyperthyroidism and ophthalmopathy. TCR beta CDR3 regions were amplified from RNA transcripts. During a first-round RT-PCR of the TCR CDR3, the HTBI primer set was used. TCRdb ran MiXCR on the multiplex PCR reads and lists one entry per CDR3 protein. The sample consists of approximately 520,000 distinct CDR3 sequences, under 25% of them appearing once. V was pared by 1 base and J by 6 bases, with 12 bases between. The length of the CDR3 is 15 residues. Germline lookup yields CDR1 SGHTA and CDR2 FQGNSA. The genes are TRBV7-2 and TRBJ2-2; a possible D gene is TRBD1 (5 bases). The clonotype was recovered from a man younger than 35 with Graves' hyperthyroidism. Specimen: blood. The CDR3 sequence is CASSLVVRGSGELFF. The CDR3 bases are TGTGCCAGCAGCTTAGTTGTTAGGGGTTCCGGGGAGCTGTTTTTT.